These 20 T cell receptor beta chains came from one sample sequenced in a study of blood T cell repertoires in COVID-19. Assay used: immunoSEQ multiplex PCR; TCRdb lists only in-frame clones, some missing. The sample holds roughly 230,000 clones, about 80% seen once. Sequencing was carried out using peripheral blood. These receptors were collected from a man between 45 and 60 years old with active or convalescent COVID-19.

The chain links TRBV27 to TRBJ1-6, with 11 bases lining up with TRBD1. Looked up from germline, CDR1 is MNHEY and CDR2 is SMNVEV (reference sequence). The CDR3 is 15 residues long. V lost 5 bases and J lost 13; bases outside the gene matches: 10. This CDR3 is CASSISGQGAFPLHF. The CDR3 DNA reads as TGTGCCAGCAGTATTTCAGGACAGGGGGCTTTTCCCCTCCACTTT.

A single count supports this clone. The chain links TRBV5-1 to TRBJ2-4; 8 bases are shared with TRBD1. Germline lookup yields CDR1 SGHRS and CDR2 YFSETQ. The CDR3 has 16 residues. V lost 2 bases, J lost 0 bases, and 4 bases stayed unmatched. The CDR3 loop is CASSLGQGLAKNIQYF. DNA of the CDR3: TGCGCCAGCAGCTTAGGACAGGGCCTAGCCAAAAACATTCAGTACTTC.

In this sample, this clone turned up once. A clone one base away is much larger, so this may be a read error. Different DNA sequences within this sample yield the same CDR3. The chain recombines TRBV27 with TRBJ1-2; TRBD1 matches at 7 bases. Germline V CDR1 and CDR2: MNHEY, SMNVEV (reference sequence). With V trimmed by 2 bases and J by 3 bases, 0 bases remained unmatched. The CDR3 has 13 residues. The CDR3 DNA follows: TGTGCCAGCAGTTTAGACAGGGACTATGGCTACACCTTC. Translation: CASSLDRDYGYTF.

V usage is TRBV5-6 and J usage is TRBJ2-7; TRBD1 aligns across 8 bases. Germline values: CDR1 SGHDT, CDR2 YYEEEE. The CDR3 is 15 amino acids. J was trimmed by 6 bases and V by 5 bases; bases with no gene match: 13. The CDR3 spells CASRRGTGKTSEQYF. Written as DNA, the CDR3 is TGTGCCAGCAGACGCGGGACAGGAAAAACCTCCGAGCAGTACTTC.

The genes are TRBV9 and TRBJ1-1, with 7 bases fitting TRBD1. The CDR3 spans 14 residues. CDR1 and CDR2 from the germline V gene are SGDLS and YYNGEE. The ends lost 3 bases at V and 4 bases at J; junction bases unmatched: 6. The CDR3 region is CASSDSRGATEAFF. CDR3 DNA sequence: TGTGCCAGCAGCGACTCCAGGGGGGCCACTGAAGCTTTCTTT.

This chain connects TRBV4-2 to TRBJ2-3; 10 nucleotides agree with TRBD2. Germline V gene lookup returns CDR1 LGHNA and CDR2 YNFKEQ. The CDR3 covers 17 residues. With 4 bases clipped from V and 2 bases from J, the junction kept 9 bases outside the gene matches. Written as DNA, the CDR3 is TGTGCCAGCAGCCCCGCTGGCCTAGCGGGGGACACAGATACGCAGTATTTT. Translated, it gives CASSPAGLAGDTDTQYF.

This clone was seen once. The rearrangement joins TRBV6-5 to TRBJ1-1; TRBD1 matches 7 bases. J gave up 9 bases and V 6 bases, and 10 bases lay outside the gene matches. The CDR3 loop spans 13 amino acids. Germline V gene data show CDR1 as MNHEY and CDR2 as SVGAGI. DNA for the CDR3: TGTGCCAGCAGCCGGGTCAGGGGGGAGAAAGCTTTCTTT. Translated, it gives CASSRVRGEKAFF.

V is TRBV5-1 and J is TRBJ2-2, with 9 bases fitting TRBD1. The V gene end was trimmed by 3 bases and the J gene end by 6 bases; junction bases not matched to a gene: 0. CDR3 length: 13 amino acids. The germline CDR1 and CDR2 sequences are SGHRS and YFSETQ. The CDR3: CASSWDRAGELFF. The CDR3 coding sequence is TGCGCCAGCAGCTGGGACAGGGCCGGGGAGCTGTTTTTT.

The chain joins TRBV5-6 to TRBJ1-5; TRBD1 matches 7 bases. The CDR3 has 15 residues. Trimming took 4 bases from V and 7 from J; bases not matched to a gene: 11. CDR1 SGHDT and CDR2 YYEEEE come from the germline V gene. The CDR3 loop is CASSLGRQGRQPQHF. CDR3 coding DNA: TGTGCCAGCAGCCTCGGTAGACAGGGCAGGCAGCCCCAGCATTTT.

The chain recombines TRBV30 with TRBJ1-6, with D perhaps matching TRBD1 (6 bases). This CDR3 spans 15 amino acids. Germline CDR1 and CDR2: GTSNPN and SVGIG (reference sequence). The germline V and J ends were trimmed by 4 bases and 4 bases, with 14 bases remaining between them. For the CDR3, the DNA is TGTGCCTGGACCGCAGGGGACCGTTATAATTCACCCCTCCACTTT. It encodes CAWTAGDRYNSPLHF.

This clone was seen just once. The chain is built from TRBV25-1 and TRBJ1-5; 7 nucleotides match TRBD1. The trim removed 4 bases at V and 2 bases at J, leaving 2 bases unmatched. Germline V gene sequence: CDR1 MGHDK, CDR2 SYGVNS. The CDR3 extends over 14 amino acids. The CDR3 loop reads CASSGGTGNQPQHF. The CDR3 DNA reads as TGTGCCAGCAGTGGGGGGACAGGCAATCAGCCCCAGCATTTT.

This chain links TRBV5-1 with TRBJ2-7; D is unclear. The length of the CDR3 is 13 residues. Germline assignment: CDR1 SGHRS and CDR2 YFSETQ. Between the trimmed V and J ends, which lost 0 bases and 2 bases, there was a span of 6 bases. The CDR3 is CASSLGSAYEQYF. CDR3 sequence (DNA): TGCGCCAGCAGCTTGGGGAGTGCCTACGAGCAGTACTTC.

The V call is TRBV14, the J call TRBJ1-2; D not certain. The V end lost 2 bases, the J end lost 5 bases, and 9 bases lay between the germline ends. The germline CDR1 and CDR2 sequences are SGHDN and FVKESK. The CDR3 totals 13 residues. For the CDR3, the DNA is TGTGCCAGCAGCCAAACGGTTTCTTATGGCTACACCTTC. Its protein product is CASSQTVSYGYTF.

This chain links TRBV5-1 with TRBJ1-1; 11 nucleotides align to TRBD1. The germline gives CDR1 SGHRS, CDR2 YFSETQ. The CDR3 runs to 14 residues. J was trimmed by 4 bases and V by 4 bases; bases with no gene match: 3. CDR3 sequence: CASSPGQGGTEAFF. The CDR3 DNA sequence: TGCGCCAGCAGCCCGGGACAGGGGGGCACTGAAGCTTTCTTT.

This rearrangement joins TRBV5-5 to TRBJ1-2; TRBD1 aligns across 9 bases. With V trimmed by 4 bases and J by 5 bases, 9 bases remained unmatched. The length of the CDR3 is 15 residues. CDR1 and CDR2 from the germline V gene are SGHKS and YYEKEE (reference sequence). The CDR3 reads CASSLGQGLQYGYTF. The CDR3 DNA follows: TGTGCCAGCAGCCTAGGACAGGGGCTCCAGTATGGCTACACCTTC.

The V and J genes are TRBV30 and TRBJ1-6; 7 bases fit TRBD1. V was pared by 2 bases and J by 7 bases, with 5 bases of the junction left unmatched. The CDR3 contains 14 residues. Germline CDR1 reads GTSNPN; CDR2 reads SVGIG (reference sequence). CDR3 nucleotides: TGTGCCTGGAGTCCAACAGGGGTAAATTCACCCCTCCACTTT. This translates into CAWSPTGVNSPLHF.

The chain is built from TRBV13 and TRBJ2-2; D perhaps matches TRBD2 (6 bases). V lost 5 bases and J lost 6, with 7 bases in between. CDR3 size: 12 residues. Germline lookup yields CDR1 PRHDT and CDR2 FYEKMQ (reference sequence). This CDR3 reads CASSPGAGELFF. CDR3 in DNA: TGTGCCAGCAGCCCGGGGGCCGGGGAGCTGTTTTTT.

V is TRBV5-1 and J is TRBJ2-2, with 7 bases matching TRBD1. V trimming: 5 bases; J trimming: 1 base; junction bases outside the gene matches: 11. Germline V gene sequence: CDR1 SGHRS, CDR2 YFSETQ. The CDR3 covers 17 residues. This chain's CDR3 is CASRQRATGMNTGELFF. CDR3 in DNA: TGCGCCAGCAGACAACGCGCGACAGGGATGAACACCGGGGAGCTGTTTTTT.

This rearrangement joins TRBV7-8 to TRBJ1-1; D gene ambiguous. Germline values: CDR1 SGHVS, CDR2 FQNEAQ. Trimming left V 1 base short and J 0 bases short, with 6 bases between. The length of the CDR3 is 14 residues. CDR3 sequence: CASSLELLNTEAFF. The CDR3 DNA reads TGTGCCAGCAGCTTAGAATTATTGAACACTGAAGCTTTCTTT. The whole variable domain, remainder taken from reference TRBV7-8 and TRBJ1-1, is GAGVSQSPRYKVAKRGQDVALRCDPISGHVSLFWYQQALGQGPEFLTYFQNEAQLDKSGLPSDRFFAERPEGSVSTLKIQRTQQEDSAVYLCASSLELLNTEAFFGQGTRLTVV.

The table lists this clone with a count of one. The chain recombines TRBV27 with TRBJ2-1; 7 bases are a match to TRBD1. V lost 5 bases to trimming and J lost 6 bases; unmatched junction nucleotides: 13. Per the germline V gene, CDR1 is MNHEY and CDR2 is SMNVEV (reference sequence). The length of the CDR3 is 16 residues. In DNA, the CDR3 is TGTGCCAGCAGTCTAGCTTTATCGACAGGGATCAATGAGCAGTTCTTC. Its protein is CASSLALSTGINEQFF.